The subject of this entry is one TCR beta chain. Its antigen remains unidentified. V was trimmed by 0 bases and J by 1 base, leaving 10 bases between them. Looked up from germline, CDR1 is MNHNY and CDR2 is SVGAGI (reference sequence). The length of the CDR3 is 16 residues. The data are from a study of early stage breast cancer tumors. The wider study: ER+/PR+/HER2- status applied to about 70% of the 16 invasive breast tumors.

General study findings and limits: Comparing each tissue with blood distinguished tumor from normal in about 90% of the 16 patients. Commonly generated sequences made up most enriched TCRB sequences shared between patients. Compared with adjacent normal breast, tumors showed approximately 2.5-fold denser, more clonal T cells.

Profiling relied on immunoSEQ multiplex PCR, and the TCRdb table lists in-frame clones only, not all of them. The sample carries 45,000 to 60,000 clones, 75% to 95% recorded once. The chain employs TRBV6-6 and TRBJ1-3; D remains unclear. Sequenced input: blood. This TCR derives from a person aged 65-85 years with breast cancer. CDR3 coding DNA: TGTGCCAGCAGTTACTCGGGCAGCTCATCTGGAAACACCATATATTTT. It codes for CASSYSGSSSGNTIYF.